Listed below are T cell receptor beta chains from one sample, sequenced in a study of beta chain features in type 1 diabetes. Only in-frame clones appear in the TCRdb table, and some are missing; sequencing was by immunoSEQ multiplex PCR. The sample yields 600,000 to 700,000 clones, around 15% seen once. The specimen sequenced was naive CD4+ T cells from blood. These receptors came from a man aged 18 to 29 with type 1 diabetes. CDR3s include the opening cysteine and the closing phenylalanine or tryptophan. The D gene is left open where the match is weak. Expanded clones are given a class, and other clones once, few, many or no size at all.

cdr3_length clone_size j_call v_call d_call cdr3_aa cdr3_nt
14 . TRBJ2-1 TRBV6-1 TRBD1 CASSGPKRQGEQFF TGTGCCAGCAGTGGCCCGAAGAGACAGGGCGAGCAGTTCTTC
17 . TRBJ1-1 TRBV14 . CASSQDLNPPGSTEAFF TGTGCCAGCAGCCAAGATCTGAACCCCCCAGGGAGCACTGAAGCTTTCTTT
15 . TRBJ2-7 TRBV11-3 . CASRKGGTADYEQYF TGTGCCAGCAGAAAAGGAGGGACAGCTGACTACGAGCAGTACTTC
14 few TRBJ2-3 TRBV7-9 TRBD1 CASSLTGVADTQYF TGTGCCAGCAGCCTTACAGGGGTCGCAGATACGCAGTATTTT
13 few TRBJ2-2 TRBV30 . CAWDTQGAGELFF TGTGCCTGGGACACCCAGGGAGCCGGGGAGCTGTTTTTT
14 few TRBJ1-5 TRBV30 . CAWSVSGHNQPQHF TGTGCCTGGAGTGTCTCAGGGCACAATCAGCCCCAGCATTTT
13 . TRBJ2-5 TRBV30 . CAWSLGGTKTQYF TGTGCCTGGAGTTTAGGAGGAACGAAGACCCAGTACTTC
14 few TRBJ2-2 TRBV4-1 . CASSQDRDTGELFF TGCGCCAGCAGCCAAGACAGGGACACCGGGGAGCTGTTTTTT
13 few TRBJ1-3 TRBV6-6 . CATKQGSGNTIYF TGTGCCACCAAGCAGGGCTCTGGAAACACCATATATTTT
13 . TRBJ2-2 TRBV10-3 . CAISEGVGGELFF TGTGCCATCAGTGAGGGGGTTGGCGGGGAGCTGTTTTTT
9 few TRBJ2-5 TRBV23-1 . CACQETQYF TGCGCCTGCCAAGAGACCCAGTACTTC
13 few TRBJ2-4 TRBV14 . CASSQLAKNIQYF TGTGCCAGCAGCCAGCTAGCCAAAAACATTCAGTACTTC
14 few TRBJ2-2 TRBV5-1 . CASSLAGGTGELFF TGCGCCAGCAGCTTGGCAGGCGGCACCGGGGAGCTGTTTTTT
15 few TRBJ2-1 TRBV6-5 . CASASSGAQYNEQFF TGTGCCAGCGCGTCTTCTGGGGCCCAATACAATGAGCAGTTCTTC
15 . TRBJ2-1 TRBV19 . CASSIGQGGYNEQFF TGTGCCAGTAGTATCGGGCAGGGGGGCTACAATGAGCAGTTCTTC